The T cell receptor beta chain described here comes from a study of T-cell reconstitution after alpha-beta-depleted transplantation in children. Broader study findings: Surviving recipient T cells and intrathymic progenitors accounted for some patients' high TCRbeta diversity at day 60. About two months after transplant, alpha-beta T cells reportedly came from several hundred expanded graft clones.

Unique molecular identifiers featured in how the TCRbeta library was prepared. MiXCR was run by TCRdb on the PCR reads, yielding one entry per CDR3 protein. The sample consists of a few hundred thousand distinct CDR3 sequences, 13% of them appearing once. This clonotype was found many times. Its cognate antigen is unknown. Sequences were derived from PBMCs, mostly from graft donor cells, sampled 360 days after TCRalphabeta/CD19-depleted stem cell transplant. This clonotype was sampled from a male patient under 18 who had a stem cell transplant for acute myeloid leukemia, so the T cells may come from the graft donor.

This CDR3 reads CASSWGQGQNTIYF. The CDR3 coding sequence is TGTGCCAGCAGTTGGGGACAGGGACAAAACACCATATATTTT. This chain connects TRBV28 to TRBJ1-3; the match to TRBD1 covers 9 bases. Losses at the gene ends were 4 bases for V and 6 bases for J; bases not matched to a gene: 4. From germline, CDR1 is MDHEN and CDR2 SYDVKM. CDR3 size: 14 residues.